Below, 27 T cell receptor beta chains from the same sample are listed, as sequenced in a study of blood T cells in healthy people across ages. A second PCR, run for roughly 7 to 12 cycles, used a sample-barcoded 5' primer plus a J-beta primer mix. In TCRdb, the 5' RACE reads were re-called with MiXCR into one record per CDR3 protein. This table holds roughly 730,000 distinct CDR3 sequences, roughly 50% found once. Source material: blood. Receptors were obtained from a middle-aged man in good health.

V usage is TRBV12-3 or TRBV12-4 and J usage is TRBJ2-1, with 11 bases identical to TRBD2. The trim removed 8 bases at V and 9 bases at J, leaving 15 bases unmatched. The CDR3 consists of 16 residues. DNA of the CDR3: TGTGCCAGCCGACATACCACTAGCGGGGGTCTCGTTGAGCAGTTCTTC. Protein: CASRHTTSGGLVEQFF.

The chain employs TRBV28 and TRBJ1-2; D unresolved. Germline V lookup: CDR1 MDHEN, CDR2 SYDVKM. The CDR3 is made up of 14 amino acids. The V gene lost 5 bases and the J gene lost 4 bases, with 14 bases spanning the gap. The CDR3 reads CASSGSRSGYGYTF. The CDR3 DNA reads TGTGCCAGCAGTGGTAGCCGCTCGGGCTATGGCTACACCTTC.

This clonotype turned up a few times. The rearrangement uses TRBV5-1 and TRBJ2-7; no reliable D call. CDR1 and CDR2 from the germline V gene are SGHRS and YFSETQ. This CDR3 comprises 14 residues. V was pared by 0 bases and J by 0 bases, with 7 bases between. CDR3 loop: CASSLGHSSYEQYF. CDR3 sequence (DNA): TGCGCCAGCAGCTTGGGACACAGCTCCTACGAGCAGTACTTC.

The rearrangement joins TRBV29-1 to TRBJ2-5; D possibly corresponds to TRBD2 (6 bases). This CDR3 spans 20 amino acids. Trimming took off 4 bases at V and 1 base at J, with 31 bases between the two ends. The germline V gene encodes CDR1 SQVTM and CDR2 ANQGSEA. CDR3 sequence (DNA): TGCAGCGTTGCGGGAGTATCTCACTATCTCCATTTTTCCCGCCAAGAGACCCAGTACTTC. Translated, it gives CSVAGVSHYLHFSRQETQYF.

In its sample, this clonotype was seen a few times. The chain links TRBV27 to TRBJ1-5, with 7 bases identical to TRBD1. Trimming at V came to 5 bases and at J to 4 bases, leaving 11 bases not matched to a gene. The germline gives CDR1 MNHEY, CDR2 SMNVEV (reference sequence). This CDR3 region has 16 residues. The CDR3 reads CASSDRAVGPNQPQHF. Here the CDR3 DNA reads TGTGCCAGCAGTGACAGGGCGGTCGGTCCGAATCAGCCCCAGCATTTT.

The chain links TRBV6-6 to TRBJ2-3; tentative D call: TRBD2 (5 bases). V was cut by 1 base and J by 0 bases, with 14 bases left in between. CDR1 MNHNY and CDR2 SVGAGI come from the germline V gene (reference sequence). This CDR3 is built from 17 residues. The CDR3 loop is CASSYYPGRLSTDTQYF. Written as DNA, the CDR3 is TGTGCCAGCAGTTACTACCCTGGTCGACTAAGCACAGATACGCAGTATTTT.

The CDR3 is CASSFLRGAKNIQYF. The CDR3 DNA reads TGTGCCAGCAGCTTTCTTAGGGGAGCCAAAAACATTCAGTACTTC. J is TRBJ2-4 and V is TRBV7-2; D is possibly TRBD1 (5 bases). The CDR3 is 15 residues long. V lost 3 bases, J lost 0 bases, and 9 bases lay in between. Germline CDR1 and CDR2: SGHTA and FQGNSA.

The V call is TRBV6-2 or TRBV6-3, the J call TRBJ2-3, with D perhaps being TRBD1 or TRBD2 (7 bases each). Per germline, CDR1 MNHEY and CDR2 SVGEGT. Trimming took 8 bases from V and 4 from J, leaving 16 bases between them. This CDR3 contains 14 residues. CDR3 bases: TGTGCCAGCGACGGCTCAGGGGGGGCAGATACGCAGTATTTT. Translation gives CASDGSGGADTQYF.

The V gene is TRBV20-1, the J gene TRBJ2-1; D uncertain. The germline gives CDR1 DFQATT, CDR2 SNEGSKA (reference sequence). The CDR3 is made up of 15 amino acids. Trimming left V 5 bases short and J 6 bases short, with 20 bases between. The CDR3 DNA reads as TGCAGTGCTCCGCTTAACAGTAGGAATTCCAATGAGCAGTTCTTC. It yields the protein CSAPLNSRNSNEQFF.

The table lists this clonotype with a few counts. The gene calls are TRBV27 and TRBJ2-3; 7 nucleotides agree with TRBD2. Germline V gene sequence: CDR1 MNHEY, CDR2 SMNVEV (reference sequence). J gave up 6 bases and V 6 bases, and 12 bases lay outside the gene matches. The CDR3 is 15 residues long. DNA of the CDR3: TGTGCCAGCAGCCCGGCTCCGGGGGGAGTGGATACGCAGTATTTT. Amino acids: CASSPAPGGVDTQYF.

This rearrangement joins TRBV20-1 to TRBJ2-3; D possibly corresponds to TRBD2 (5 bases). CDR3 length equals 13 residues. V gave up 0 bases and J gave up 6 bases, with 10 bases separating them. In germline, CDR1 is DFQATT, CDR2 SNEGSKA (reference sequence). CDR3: CSARDPREDTQYF. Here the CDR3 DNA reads TGCAGTGCTAGAGATCCTAGGGAGGATACGCAGTATTTT.

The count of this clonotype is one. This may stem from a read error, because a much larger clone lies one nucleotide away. The CDR3 DNA is TGTGCCACCACGCCCAACGGGGAAGGAGATACGCAGTATTTT. It is translated as CATTPNGEGDTQYF. This sequence joins TRBV24-1 and TRBJ2-3; D may be TRBD2 (5 bases). The V and J ends lost 8 bases and 5 bases respectively, with 16 bases between them. From germline, CDR1 is KGHDR and CDR2 SFDVKD. The length of the CDR3 is 14 residues.

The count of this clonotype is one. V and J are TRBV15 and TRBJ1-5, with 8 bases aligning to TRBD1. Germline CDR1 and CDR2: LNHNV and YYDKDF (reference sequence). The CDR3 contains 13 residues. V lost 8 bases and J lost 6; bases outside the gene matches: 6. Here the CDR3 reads CATGQGGPQPQHF. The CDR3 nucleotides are TGTGCCACCGGACAGGGTGGCCCTCAGCCCCAGCATTTT.

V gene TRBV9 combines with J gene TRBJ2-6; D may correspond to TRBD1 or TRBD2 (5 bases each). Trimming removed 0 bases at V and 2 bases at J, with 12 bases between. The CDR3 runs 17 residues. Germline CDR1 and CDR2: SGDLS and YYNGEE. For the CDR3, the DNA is TGTGCCAGCAGCGTAGGAGGGGCGCTAACTGGGGCCAACGTCCTGACTTTC. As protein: CASSVGGALTGANVLTF.

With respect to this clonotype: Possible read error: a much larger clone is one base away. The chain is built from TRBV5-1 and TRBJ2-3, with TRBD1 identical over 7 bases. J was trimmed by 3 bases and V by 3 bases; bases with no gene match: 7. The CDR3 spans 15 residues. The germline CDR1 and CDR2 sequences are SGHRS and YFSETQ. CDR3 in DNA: TGCGCCAGCAGCTGGGTGGGACAGCAGACAGATACGCAGTATTTT. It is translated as CASSWVGQQTDTQYF. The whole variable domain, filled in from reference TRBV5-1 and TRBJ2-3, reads KAGVTQTPRYLIKTRGQQVTLSCSPISGHRSVSWYQQTPGQGLQFLFEYFSETQRNKGNFPGRFSGRQFSNSRSEMNVSTLELGDSALYLCASSWVGQQTDTQYFGPGTRLTVL.

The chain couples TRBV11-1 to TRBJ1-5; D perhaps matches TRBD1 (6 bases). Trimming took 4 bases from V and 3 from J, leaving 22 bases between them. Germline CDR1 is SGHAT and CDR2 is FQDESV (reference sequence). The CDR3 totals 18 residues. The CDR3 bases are TGTGCCAGCAGCTCCTCCAACGGGGGCAGGGTTCCCAATCAGCCCCAGCATTTT. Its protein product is CASSSSNGGRVPNQPQHF.

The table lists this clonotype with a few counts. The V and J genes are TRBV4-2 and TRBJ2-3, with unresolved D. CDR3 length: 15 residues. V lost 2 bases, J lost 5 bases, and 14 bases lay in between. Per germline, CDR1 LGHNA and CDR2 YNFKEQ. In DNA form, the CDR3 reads TGTGCCAGCAGCCAACAAACTGGCTTGGGAGATACGCAGTATTTT. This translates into CASSQQTGLGDTQYF.

Written as DNA, the CDR3 is TGTGCCAGCATCGGGGCCGGGACAGGCGGATACAATGAGCAGTTCTTC. This sequence encodes CASIGAGTGGYNEQFF. The rearrangement joins TRBV12-3 or TRBV12-4 to TRBJ2-1; 8 nucleotides agree with TRBD1. The V and J ends lost 7 bases and 4 bases, in that order; junction bases with no gene match: 12. The CDR3 runs to 16 residues.

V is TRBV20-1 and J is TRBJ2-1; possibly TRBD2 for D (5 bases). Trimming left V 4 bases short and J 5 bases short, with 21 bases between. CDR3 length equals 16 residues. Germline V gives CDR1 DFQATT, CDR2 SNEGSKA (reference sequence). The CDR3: CSANPFPRRSNNEQFF. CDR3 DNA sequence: TGCAGTGCTAACCCTTTCCCCAGGAGGTCTAACAATGAGCAGTTCTTC.

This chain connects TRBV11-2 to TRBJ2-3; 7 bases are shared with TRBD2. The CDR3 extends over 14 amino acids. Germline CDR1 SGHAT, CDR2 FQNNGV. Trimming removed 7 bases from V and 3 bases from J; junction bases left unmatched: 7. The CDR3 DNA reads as TGTGCCAGCAATCGCGGGAGTAAGACAGATACGCAGTATTTT. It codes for CASNRGSKTDTQYF.

The CDR3 sequence is CSAGTSGRGTGELFF. CDR3 nucleotide sequence: TGCAGTGCTGGGACTAGCGGGAGAGGCACCGGGGAGCTGTTTTTT. The V call is TRBV20-1, the J call TRBJ2-2; 14 bases line up with TRBD2. V was pared by 5 bases and J by 4 bases, with 3 bases of the junction left unmatched. The germline V gene has CDR1 DFQATT and CDR2 SNEGSKA (reference sequence). The CDR3 sequence is 15 residues long.

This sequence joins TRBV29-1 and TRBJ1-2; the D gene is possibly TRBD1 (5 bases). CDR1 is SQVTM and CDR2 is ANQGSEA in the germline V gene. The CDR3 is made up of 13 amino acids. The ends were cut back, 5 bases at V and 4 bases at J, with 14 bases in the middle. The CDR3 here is CSVRWGGIYGYTF. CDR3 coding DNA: TGCAGCGTTCGGTGGGGGGGAATCTATGGCTACACCTTC.

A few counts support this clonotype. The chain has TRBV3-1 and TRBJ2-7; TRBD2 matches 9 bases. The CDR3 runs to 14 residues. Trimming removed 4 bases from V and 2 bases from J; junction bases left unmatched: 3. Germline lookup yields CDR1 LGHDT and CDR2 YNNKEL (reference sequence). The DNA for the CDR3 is TGTGCCAGCAGCCTTAGCGGGGGAACCTACGAGCAGTACTTC. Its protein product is CASSLSGGTYEQYF.

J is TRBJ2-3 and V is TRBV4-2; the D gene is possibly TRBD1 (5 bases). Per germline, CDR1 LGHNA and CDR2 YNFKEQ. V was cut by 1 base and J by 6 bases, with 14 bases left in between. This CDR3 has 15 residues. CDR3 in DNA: TGTGCCAGCAGCCAAGGGGGCCCCGGCGTGGATACGCAGTATTTT. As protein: CASSQGGPGVDTQYF.

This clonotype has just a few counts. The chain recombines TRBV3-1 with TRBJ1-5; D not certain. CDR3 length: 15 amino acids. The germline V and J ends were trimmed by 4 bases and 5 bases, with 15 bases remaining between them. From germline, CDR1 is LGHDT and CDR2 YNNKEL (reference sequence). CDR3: CASSRDLSDDQPQHF. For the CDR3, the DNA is TGTGCCAGCAGCCGCGATCTTTCAGACGATCAGCCCCAGCATTTT.

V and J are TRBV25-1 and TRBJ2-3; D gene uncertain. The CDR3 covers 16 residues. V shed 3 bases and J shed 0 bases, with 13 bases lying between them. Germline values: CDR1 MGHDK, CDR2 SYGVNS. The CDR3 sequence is CASSDRPPSSTDTQYF. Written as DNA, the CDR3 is TGTGCCAGCAGTGACCGACCCCCGTCTAGCACAGATACGCAGTATTTT.

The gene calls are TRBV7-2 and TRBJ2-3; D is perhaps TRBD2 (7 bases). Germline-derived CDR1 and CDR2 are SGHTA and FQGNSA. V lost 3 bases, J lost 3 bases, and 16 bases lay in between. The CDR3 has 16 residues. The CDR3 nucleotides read TGTGCCAGCAGCTTTCGGGGGGCCCTTTCTACAGATACGCAGTATTTT. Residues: CASSFRGALSTDTQYF.